The 18 T cell receptor beta chains below all came from one sample that was sequenced in a study of blood T cells in healthy people across ages. The authors ran a second PCR of roughly 6 to 12 cycles using a sample-barcoded 5' primer and a J-beta primer mix. A single record per CDR3 protein comes from TCRdb applying MiXCR to the 5' RACE reads. The sample has roughly 1,800,000 distinct CDR3 sequences; roughly 52% are singletons. Sequencing was carried out using blood. These receptors were taken from a woman between 40 and 55 years old in good health.

This clonotype came up once. The chain combines TRBV29-1 with TRBJ1-2; TRBD1 is a possible D gene (5 bases). Germline V gives CDR1 SQVTM, CDR2 ANQGSEA. This CDR3 contains 12 residues. CDR3 sequence reads: CIGGDPLGGYTF. The CDR3 bases are TGCATCGGGGGGGACCCCCTAGGTGGCTACACCTTC.

The J gene is TRBJ1-2, the V gene TRBV6-1; TRBD1 might be the D (5 bases). V shed 7 bases and J shed 4 bases, with 10 bases lying between them. Germline loops: CDR1 MNHNS, CDR2 SASEGT. The CDR3 contains 12 residues. The CDR3 DNA reads as TGTGCCAGCACGGGACGGTCCTATGGCTACACCTTC. It specifies CASTGRSYGYTF.

The V and J genes are TRBV6-1 and TRBJ2-7; TRBD1 might be the D (6 bases). Germline CDR1 MNHNS, CDR2 SASEGT. The CDR3 length is 13 residues. Trimming left V 2 bases short and J 6 bases short, with 11 bases between. CDR3 amino acids: CASSEIWDIEQYF. CDR3 nucleotides: TGTGCCAGCAGTGAAATATGGGACATCGAGCAGTACTTC.

This chain connects TRBV20-1 to TRBJ1-5; a weak D match, TRBD1 (6 bases). The CDR3 has 14 residues. V lost 0 bases to trimming and J lost 14 bases, with 20 bases between them. Germline CDR1 DFQATT, CDR2 SNEGSKA (reference sequence). The CDR3 loop is CSARDRDKGIIKHF. DNA of the CDR3: TGCAGTGCTAGAGATAGGGACAAGGGTATAATTAAGCATTTT.

This rearrangement joins TRBV9 to TRBJ2-3; D not resolved. This CDR3 is 15 amino acids long. Germline CDR1 is SGDLS and CDR2 is YYNGEE. V was trimmed by 1 base and J by 3 bases, leaving 12 bases between them. The DNA of the CDR3 is TGTGCCAGCAGCGTACTCAGCGTCCCTACAGATACGCAGTATTTT. Its translation: CASSVLSVPTDTQYF.

This chain joins TRBV29-1 and TRBJ2-1; D might be TRBD1 (5 bases). Germline values: CDR1 SQVTM, CDR2 ANQGSEA. CDR3 length: 14 residues. V was shortened by 4 bases and J by 8 bases, with 18 bases between the two germline ends. CDR3 nucleotide sequence: TGCAGCGTTGGAGATCAGTCCAGGGTTGATGAGCAGTTCTTC. It yields the protein CSVGDQSRVDEQFF.

This clonotype was observed many times. The chain uses TRBV7-2 and TRBJ2-1; D unresolved. CDR1 and CDR2 from the germline V gene are SGHTA and FQGNSA. This CDR3 spans 12 amino acids. V lost 6 bases, J lost 3 bases, and 6 bases lay in between. CDR3 residues: CASSLNYNEQFF. CDR3 DNA: TGTGCCAGCAGTCTCAACTACAATGAGCAGTTCTTC.

CDR3 in DNA: TGCGCCAGCAGCTCTTTCGGTGAGCTCTCGAGTTATAATTCACCCCTCCACTTT. Protein product: CASSSFGELSSYNSPLHF. The chain recombines TRBV4-1 with TRBJ1-6; no firm D call. The CDR3 length is 18 residues. V was pared by 5 bases and J by 4 bases, with 21 bases between. Germline-derived CDR1 and CDR2 are MGHRA and YSYEKL.

On this clonotype itself: It may be a read error: a sequence one base away is much more abundant. This sequence joins TRBV12-3 or TRBV12-4 and TRBJ2-7; D not resolved. The J call may be incorrect, as the DNA end agrees better with TRBJ2-5. The CDR3 sequence is 13 residues long. CDR3 DNA: TGTGCCAGCAGTTTTAATGCTGGGGAGACCCAGTACTTC. The encoded protein is CASSFNAGETQYF.

The J gene is TRBJ1-2, the V gene TRBV10-2; TRBD1 might be the D (5 bases). V was cut by 6 bases and J by 0 bases, with 14 bases left in between. Germline V CDR1 and CDR2: WSHSY, SAAADI. The length of the CDR3 is 15 residues. CDR3 DNA: TGCGCCAGCAGCCCCGGGACCCCGTCTAACTATGGCTACACCTTC. This sequence encodes CASSPGTPSNYGYTF.

V and J are TRBV7-2 and TRBJ2-7; 9 positions agree with TRBD1. The CDR3 length is 16 residues. After removal of 3 bases from V and 4 bases from J, the junction contained 10 bases not matched to a gene. Germline CDR1 and CDR2: SGHTA and FQGNSA. Written as DNA, the CDR3 is TGTGCCAGCAGCTTCACTTCGTTGGGGACAGGGTACGAGCAGTACTTC. Translation: CASSFTSLGTGYEQYF.

The J gene is TRBJ2-5, the V gene TRBV6-1; TRBD1 agrees at 8 bases. In germline, CDR1 is MNHNS, CDR2 SASEGT. The J segment lost 2 bases and the V segment lost 9 bases, leaving 14 bases of the junction unmatched. There are 16 residues in the CDR3. CDR3: CASGGNPGTGQETQYF. The CDR3, as DNA: TGTGCCAGTGGGGGGAACCCCGGGACAGGACAAGAGACCCAGTACTTC.

In nucleotides, the CDR3 is TGTGCCAGCTCACTCGACGGATTGGAGGGCTACACCTTC. The encoded protein is CASSLDGLEGYTF. This chain connects TRBV18 to TRBJ1-2; D remains ambiguous. This CDR3 comprises 13 residues. V was clipped by 4 bases and J by 8 bases, with 14 bases between them. CDR1 and CDR2 (germline): KGHSH, LQKENI.

The chain has TRBV4-1 and TRBJ1-3; 9 positions match TRBD1. The V gene end was trimmed by 4 bases and the J gene end by 2 bases; junction bases not matched to a gene: 12. The CDR3 totals 18 residues. Germline assignment: CDR1 MGHRA and CDR2 YSYEKL. Here the CDR3 DNA reads TGCGCCAGCAGCCTGCTACCGGGACAGGGAAGGACTGGAAACACCATATATTTT. Amino acid sequence: CASSLLPGQGRTGNTIYF.

This rearrangement joins TRBV20-1 to TRBJ2-3; TRBD2 aligns across 15 bases. Germline V gives CDR1 DFQATT, CDR2 SNEGSKA (reference sequence). The CDR3 extends over 16 amino acids. J gave up 7 bases and V 2 bases, and 7 bases lay outside the gene matches. The CDR3 nucleotides read TGCAGTGCTAGACGGACGGGACTAGCGGGGGGTTATACGCAGTATTTT. It yields the protein CSARRTGLAGGYTQYF.

V is TRBV21-1 and J is TRBJ2-4; the D call of TRBD1 is as the table states it, not checked on the DNA. The J call may not be correct, given that the DNA end is closer to TRBJ2-7. TRBV21-1 is flagged as a pseudogene. This CDR3 has 13 amino acids. The DNA of the CDR3 is TGTGCCAGCAGCAAAGGGGACAGGGGCGAGCAGTACTTC. It is translated as CASSKGDRGEQYF.

This clonotype was detected only once. The chain is built from TRBV6-1 and TRBJ1-5; no clear D gene. V was clipped by 10 bases and J by 6 bases, with 10 bases between them. Germline V gene sequence: CDR1 MNHNS, CDR2 SASEGT. The CDR3 contains 11 residues. CDR3 bases: TGTGCCACTTACCAAAGTCAGCCCCAGCATTTT. Residues: CATYQSQPQHF.

This chain links TRBV6-4 with TRBJ2-5, with 11 bases matching TRBD1. Per the germline V gene, CDR1 is MRHNA and CDR2 is SNTAGT. The V segment lost 0 bases and the J segment 11 bases; nucleotides outside the gene matches: 14. The CDR3 covers 17 residues. The CDR3 DNA follows: TGTGCCAGCAGTGACTCTAATCTGGGACAGGGGGGTGATGAGCAGTACTTC. It is translated as CASSDSNLGQGGDEQYF.